The 15 T cell receptor beta chains below all came from one sample that was sequenced in a study of T cell repertoires in aging, cancer and after chemotherapy. Amplification of TCR beta used genomic DNA extracted from peripheral blood. Rearranged V-D-J TRB sequences were amplified with a mixed TRB-A/B primer pool. TCRdb called the multiplex PCR reads again in MiXCR, with one record for every CDR3 protein. The data contain roughly 2,700 distinct CDR3 sequences, almost 25% of them singletons. Sequenced: blood. These receptors all stem from a human donor with a solid tumor.

In this sample, this clonotype is medium-sized. The chain carries TRBV6-1 and TRBJ2-5; D possibly corresponds to TRBD1 (6 bases). CDR1 is MNHNS and CDR2 is SASEGT in the germline V gene. The CDR3 contains 13 residues. Between the trimmed V and J ends, which lost 10 bases and 1 base, there was a span of 13 bases. The CDR3 nucleotides are TGTGCCATATACTCGGACAGCCAAGAGACCCAGTACTTC. Translated, it gives CAIYSDSQETQYF.

This clonotype is medium-sized in the sample. CDR3 region: CASSLDLPHQPQHF. The DNA of the CDR3 is TGTGCCAGCAGCTTGGACCTCCCTCATCAGCCCCAGCATTTT. V is TRBV5-5 and J is TRBJ1-5; D unclear. Trimming removed 0 bases from V and 5 bases from J, with 9 bases in between. Germline CDR1 and CDR2: SGHKS and YYEKEE (reference sequence). The CDR3 covers 14 residues.

There are a few counts of this clonotype. The chain links TRBV28 to TRBJ1-5; D not certain. This CDR3 is built from 12 residues. V lost 5 bases to trimming and J lost 7 bases, with 9 bases between them. Per germline, CDR1 MDHEN and CDR2 SYDVKM. The CDR3 region has the DNA TGTGCCAGCAGTCCCGTCTTGCAGCCCCAGCATTTT. It translates to CASSPVLQPQHF.

By proportion, this clonotype is large (0.1 to 1%). This chain uses TRBV19 with TRBJ2-3; D may be TRBD2 (5 bases). V was shortened by 4 bases and J by 2 bases, with 22 bases between the two germline ends. CDR1 is LNHDA, CDR2 SQIVND, per germline (reference sequence). CDR3 length: 18 residues. The CDR3 reads CASSTWPGLNLDTDTQYF. The CDR3 bases are TGTGCCAGTAGTACCTGGCCCGGACTCAATTTGGACACAGATACGCAGTATTTT.

By frequency in the sample, this clonotype is medium-sized. The genes are TRBV18 and TRBJ1-2; no clear D gene. Trimming pared 3 bases from V and 6 bases from J, leaving 14 bases between. Germline CDR1 KGHSH, CDR2 LQKENI. The CDR3 runs 14 residues. The CDR3 DNA reads TGTGCCAGCTCACCTAGTGGGGAGCCCGATGGCTACACCTTC. Translation: CASSPSGEPDGYTF. Together with reference TRBV18 and TRBJ1-2, the CDR3 gives the full variable domain: NAGVMQNPRHLVRRRGQEARLRCSPMKGHSHVYWYRQLPEEGLKFMVYLQKENIIDESGMPKERFSAEFPKEGPSILRIQQVVRGDSAAYFCASSPSGEPDGYTFGSGTRLTVV.

This sequence joins TRBV20-1 and TRBJ1-4; TRBD1 might be the D (5 bases). The CDR3 is made up of 14 amino acids. The V and J ends lost 4 bases and 0 bases respectively, with 9 bases between them. From germline, CDR1 is DFQATT and CDR2 SNEGSKA (reference sequence). CDR3 residues: CSAIPGTTNEKLFF. CDR3 in DNA: TGCAGTGCTATTCCAGGGACAACTAATGAAAAACTGTTTTTT.

This rearrangement joins TRBV12-3 or TRBV12-4 to TRBJ1-4; D might be TRBD1 (5 bases). V dropped 2 bases and J dropped 0 bases, with 19 bases sitting between them. The CDR3 consists of 19 residues. The CDR3 loop reads CASSLRWLAGGATNEKLFF. The CDR3 coding sequence is TGTGCCAGCAGTTTACGGTGGCTAGCGGGGGGAGCAACTAATGAAAAACTGTTTTTT.

By its share, this clonotype is medium-sized. The chain couples TRBV5-1 to TRBJ1-4; a weak D match, TRBD1 (5 bases). Germline CDR1 and CDR2: SGHRS and YFSETQ. Deletions cut 4 bases from V and 8 bases from J, with 18 bases between. This CDR3 spans 15 amino acids. This CDR3 reads CASSETGGRPEKLFF. DNA of the CDR3: TGCGCCAGCAGCGAAACAGGCGGCCGTCCGGAAAAACTGTTTTTT.

This clonotype is termed medium-sized. This rearrangement joins TRBV6-1 to TRBJ1-2; D not certain. Between the trimmed V and J ends, which lost 2 bases and 4 bases, there was a span of 17 bases. The CDR3 spans 16 residues. Germline assignment: CDR1 MNHNS and CDR2 SASEGT. The CDR3 sequence: CASSEIGRMVGYGYTF. The CDR3 nucleotides read TGTGCCAGCAGTGAAATTGGTCGGATGGTAGGCTATGGCTACACCTTC.

This clonotype ranks as medium-sized (0.01 to 0.1%). V usage is TRBV6-6 and J usage is TRBJ1-6; TRBD1 aligns across 7 bases. Germline trimming cut 5 bases from V and 2 bases from J; bases unmatched to any gene: 9. Germline values: CDR1 MNHNY, CDR2 SVGAGI (reference sequence). The CDR3 covers 17 residues. The CDR3 DNA reads as TGTGCCAGCAGTCCCGGGACAGCAAACCCCTATAATTCACCCCTCCACTTT. Residues: CASSPGTANPYNSPLHF.

The chain is built from TRBV6-1 and TRBJ2-7; 9 bases agree with TRBD1. V was pared by 10 bases and J by 4 bases, with 17 bases of the junction left unmatched. CDR1 and CDR2 from the germline V gene are MNHNS and SASEGT. The CDR3 extends over 16 amino acids. CDR3 region: CATSLTGQGGVYEQYF. CDR3 bases: TGTGCCACCAGCCTTACGGGACAGGGAGGCGTGTACGAGCAGTACTTC.

By sample share, this clonotype is medium-sized. The chain joins TRBV6-4 to TRBJ2-1; maybe TRBD2 (7 bases). Trimming stripped 4 bases from V and 8 bases from J, with 12 bases between. Germline CDR1 and CDR2: MRHNA and SNTAGT. The CDR3 is 13 residues long. This CDR3 reads CASSGGGADEQFF. As DNA, the CDR3 is TGTGCCAGCAGTGGGGGGGGGGCCGATGAGCAGTTCTTC.

Only a few counts were recorded for this clonotype. The chain combines TRBV14 with TRBJ2-3, with 13 bases identical to TRBD2. The CDR3 extends over 17 amino acids. Germline CDR1 reads SGHDN; CDR2 reads FVKESK. The V and J ends lost 1 base and 4 bases, in that order; junction bases with no gene match: 5. CDR3 DNA: TGTGCCAGCAGCCAAGTCGGACTAGCGGGAGCCGCAGATACGCAGTATTTT. Translated: CASSQVGLAGAADTQYF.

This clonotype is medium-sized (0.01 to 0.1%) in the sample. V usage is TRBV6-6 and J usage is TRBJ2-6; the D gene is possibly TRBD1 (5 bases). The CDR3 totals 16 residues. CDR1 MNHNY and CDR2 SVGAGI come from the germline V gene (reference sequence). V was shortened by 4 bases and J by 0 bases, with 10 bases between the two germline ends. CDR3 sequence reads: CASSSTVSSGANVLTF. The CDR3 DNA is TGTGCCAGCAGTTCGACAGTAAGCTCTGGGGCCAACGTCCTGACTTTC.

This clonotype rates as medium-sized. This rearrangement joins TRBV6-1 to TRBJ2-7, with D perhaps TRBD1 or TRBD2 (5 bases each). V lost 6 bases and J 7 bases, leaving 19 bases between the germline ends. This CDR3 spans 14 amino acids. Germline-derived CDR1 and CDR2 are MNHNS and SASEGT. The CDR3: CASSPGRTSWEQYF. CDR3 nucleotide sequence: TGTGCCAGCAGCCCGGGACGGACCTCTTGGGAGCAGTACTTC.